This TCR beta chain was sequenced in a study of identical twins. This clonotype has more than one count but fewer than ten. This CDR3 has 15 amino acids. V shed 6 bases, J shed 0 bases, and the junction held 8 bases outside the gene matches. CDR1 DFQATT and CDR2 SNEGSKA come from the germline V gene (reference sequence). TCRdb reprocessed the 5' RACE reads with MiXCR, giving one entry per CDR3 protein. This repertoire shows 700,000 or so distinct CDR3 sequences, approximately 21% found once; its top ten account for roughly 4.3%. This same sample was also part of a study on T cells expressing NK-cell markers.

The sample consisted of PBMCs. The chain combines TRBV20-1 with TRBJ2-1; 7 nucleotides agree with TRBD1. This receptor was identified in a young woman in good health. CDR3 in DNA: TGCAGTGCCAACCCGGGACAGAGCTCCTACAATGAGCAGTTCTTC. This sequence encodes CSANPGQSSYNEQFF.